This passage covers 25 T cell receptor beta chains from one sample sequenced in a study of T cell repertoires in cytomegalovirus infection. In TCRdb, the reads were re-called with MiXCR into one record per CDR3 protein. The sample includes fewer than 300,000 distinct CDR3 sequences, roughly a quarter seen only once; the top ten take approximately 13%. The material sequenced was PBMCs. These receptors were obtained from a human donor in good health (CMV status not recorded). Some clones in this sample may be carry-over from other donors' samples.

This clonotype was picked up a small number of times. CDR3 bases: TGTGCCAGCAGTCCGGACAGCGTCTATGGCTACACCTTC. Translating gives CASSPDSVYGYTF. This chain uses TRBV12-3 or TRBV12-4 with TRBJ1-2; possible D gene TRBD1, 6 bases. The V gene lost 5 bases and the J gene lost 4 bases, with 11 bases spanning the gap. This CDR3 contains 13 residues.

The chain carries TRBV23-1 and TRBJ2-7; 7 nucleotides align to TRBD1. TRBV23-1 is recorded as an ORF, its role being uncertain. The length of the CDR3 is 12 residues. V shed 8 bases and J 9 bases; nucleotides not matched to a gene: 10. CDR3 amino acids: CASGDSGWAQYF. The CDR3 region has the DNA TGCGCCAGCGGGGACAGCGGCTGGGCGCAGTACTTC.

This rearrangement joins TRBV6-6 to TRBJ2-7; TRBD2 matches at 8 bases. V was pared by 0 bases and J by 7 bases, with 8 bases of the junction left unmatched. This CDR3 is built from 15 residues. Germline V gene sequence: CDR1 MNHNY, CDR2 SVGAGI (reference sequence). As DNA, the CDR3 is TGTGCCAGCAGTTACTCGAGCGGGAGTAGCTCAGAGCAGTACTTC. It encodes CASSYSSGSSSEQYF.

DNA of the CDR3: TGTGCCAGCTCTCCGGGACAGCGTAATGAAAAACTGTTTTTT. This gives the protein CASSPGQRNEKLFF. V is TRBV25-1 and J is TRBJ1-4, with TRBD1 matching 7 bases. CDR1 and CDR2 (germline): MGHDK, SYGVNS. J gave up 4 bases and V 8 bases, and 7 bases lay outside the gene matches. This CDR3 contains 14 residues.

There are many counts of this clonotype. V gene TRBV28 combines with J gene TRBJ2-7, with 8 bases lining up with TRBD1. Trimming removed 6 bases from V and 3 bases from J; junction bases left unmatched: 7. The CDR3 is made up of 14 amino acids. CDR1 and CDR2 (germline): MDHEN, SYDVKM. Written as DNA, the CDR3 is TGTGCCAGCAGGGGGGGAGGACAGGGCTACGAGCAGTACTTC. Its translation: CASRGGGQGYEQYF.

The gene calls are TRBV7-9 and TRBJ2-3; 9 nucleotides align to TRBD2. CDR1 and CDR2 from the germline V gene are SEHNR and FQNEAQ (reference sequence). This CDR3 has 17 residues. V trimming: 4 bases; J trimming: 0 bases; junction bases outside the gene matches: 8. CDR3 nucleotide sequence: TGTGCCAGCAGCTGGAGTAGCGGGAGAGGGAGCACAGATACGCAGTATTTT. Encoded protein: CASSWSSGRGSTDTQYF.

Details on this clonotype: A much more abundant neighbour one base away suggests this may be a read error. V is TRBV28 and J is TRBJ2-1, with D perhaps TRBD1 or TRBD2 (7 bases each). CDR1 and CDR2 from the germline V gene are MDHEN and SYDVKM. The CDR3 totals 15 residues. Here the CDR3 reads CASSGGTESYNEQSF. The DNA of the CDR3 is TGTGCCAGCAGCGGGGGGACAGAGTCCTACAATGAGCAGTCCTTC.

This chain uses TRBV19 with TRBJ1-2; D gene uncertain. This CDR3 contains 12 residues. The germline V and J ends were trimmed by 4 bases and 1 base, with 4 bases remaining between them. Germline values: CDR1 LNHDA, CDR2 SQIVND (reference sequence). The CDR3 DNA reads as TGTGCCAGTAGTAGGATTAACTATGGCTACACCTTC. Its translation: CASSRINYGYTF.

The chain carries TRBV6-4 and TRBJ1-2; no clear D. V lost 0 bases to trimming and J lost 5 bases, with 16 bases between them. Germline CDR1 and CDR2: MRHNA and SNTAGT. The CDR3 is 16 residues long. DNA of the CDR3: TGTGCCAGCAGTGACTCGAGAAAGGGAGGCCCTTATGGCTACACCTTC. It codes for CASSDSRKGGPYGYTF.

This clonotype has a handful of counts. This rearrangement joins TRBV6-5 to TRBJ1-2; D may be TRBD1 (5 bases). CDR1 is MNHEY and CDR2 is SVGAGI in the germline V gene. The length of the CDR3 is 16 residues. V was pared by 0 bases and J by 2 bases, with 13 bases between. The CDR3 loop reads CASSYSTGGSNYGYTF. The CDR3 DNA sequence: TGTGCCAGCAGTTACTCGACTGGGGGGTCCAACTATGGCTACACCTTC.

V gene TRBV28 combines with J gene TRBJ1-2, with no clear D. V was pared by 6 bases and J by 6 bases, with 11 bases between. Germline-derived CDR1 and CDR2 are MDHEN and SYDVKM. The CDR3 runs 12 residues. The CDR3 region has the DNA TGTGCCAGCAGGGACGGGCAGAATGGCTACACCTTC. Translated, it gives CASRDGQNGYTF.

The chain combines TRBV7-8 with TRBJ2-1; D is ambiguous. Germline V lookup: CDR1 SGHVS, CDR2 FQNEAQ. Trimming removed 2 bases at V and 5 bases at J, with 10 bases between. The CDR3 runs to 14 residues. The CDR3 nucleotides read TGTGCCAGCAGCTTAAGGCGGACGAACAATGAGCAGTTCTTC. Residues: CASSLRRTNNEQFF.

This clonotype has a handful of counts. The chain uses TRBV11-2 and TRBJ2-3, with 11 bases that match TRBD2. Losses at the gene ends were 6 bases for V and 6 bases for J; bases not matched to a gene: 11. The CDR3 totals 16 residues. Germline-derived CDR1 and CDR2 are SGHAT and FQNNGV. The CDR3 DNA reads TGTGCCAGCAGACTAGCGGGGGTCCAAACTGGGGATACGCAGTATTTT. It translates to CASRLAGVQTGDTQYF.

This clonotype was detected ten times or more. The chain uses TRBV12-5 and TRBJ1-3; TRBD1 is a possible D gene (6 bases). Trimming removed 5 bases at V and 1 base at J, with 15 bases between. This CDR3 contains 16 residues. The V gene's germline CDR1 is LGHNT and CDR2 FRNRAP. CDR3 amino acids: CASGAQGRRSGNTIYF. The CDR3 nucleotides read TGTGCTAGTGGTGCCCAGGGGCGGCGGTCTGGAAACACCATATATTTT.

The chain is built from TRBV15 and TRBJ2-7; 7 nucleotides line up with TRBD1. Germline V lookup: CDR1 LNHNV, CDR2 YYDKDF (reference sequence). V was clipped by 0 bases and J by 1 base; unmatched bases: 3. The CDR3 runs to 15 residues. The CDR3 DNA reads TGTGCCACCAGCAGAGATTCACAGGGGTCCTACGAGCAGTACTTC. As protein: CATSRDSQGSYEQYF.

The chain employs TRBV6-5 and TRBJ1-1; D may be TRBD1 (5 bases). Trimming removed 0 bases from V and 4 bases from J, with 15 bases in between. This CDR3 comprises 16 residues. Germline loops: CDR1 MNHEY, CDR2 SVGAGI. The CDR3, as DNA: TGTGCCAGCAGTTACTCGGGGGGGTACCGCAGCACTGAAGCTTTCTTT. Its protein is CASSYSGGYRSTEAFF.

This clonotype was counted only a few times. This chain connects TRBV12-3 or TRBV12-4 to TRBJ2-3; the D gene is possibly TRBD2 (5 bases). The CDR3 spans 12 residues. V was cut by 7 bases and J by 0 bases, with 5 bases left in between. The CDR3 DNA sequence: TGTGCCAGCAAGCGGAGCACAGATACGCAGTATTTT. Protein: CASKRSTDTQYF.

This clonotype has at least ten counts. The V call is TRBV6-1, the J call TRBJ1-1, with TRBD1 matching over 9 bases. The germline V gene encodes CDR1 MNHNS and CDR2 SASEGT. The CDR3 runs to 15 residues. The ends lost 8 bases at V and 0 bases at J; junction bases unmatched: 7. CDR3 in amino acids: CASLRDRVLNTEAFF. The CDR3 DNA reads as TGTGCCAGCCTCCGGGACAGGGTGTTGAACACTGAAGCTTTCTTT.

The V and J genes are TRBV6-2 or TRBV6-3 and TRBJ2-5; tentative D call: TRBD1 (6 bases). Germline loops: CDR1 MNHEY, CDR2 SVGEGT. V lost 7 bases, J lost 1 base, and 10 bases lay in between. This CDR3 comprises 13 residues. CDR3 protein: CASNPTGQETQYF. The CDR3 nucleotides read TGTGCCAGCAATCCGACAGGCCAAGAGACCCAGTACTTC.

V and J are TRBV29-1 and TRBJ2-5, with TRBD2 matching over 10 bases. The CDR3 covers 14 residues. After removal of 4 bases from V and 4 bases from J, the junction contained 6 bases not matched to a gene. Germline-derived CDR1 and CDR2 are SQVTM and ANQGSEA. The chain's CDR3 is CSVGLTSGAETQYF. The CDR3 coding sequence is TGCAGCGTTGGCCTCACTAGCGGGGCAGAGACCCAGTACTTC.

In this sample, this clonotype turned up many times. V usage is TRBV7-2 and J usage is TRBJ2-5; TRBD2 matches at 14 bases. Germline lookup yields CDR1 SGHTA and CDR2 FQGNSA. There are 15 residues in the CDR3. The trim removed 4 bases at V and 4 bases at J, leaving 2 bases unmatched. CDR3 coding DNA: TGTGCCAGCAGCTGGGGGACTAGCGGGAGAGAGACCCAGTACTTC. It yields the protein CASSWGTSGRETQYF.

The chain combines TRBV6-5 with TRBJ1-6; a possible D gene is TRBD1 (5 bases). CDR1 and CDR2 from the germline V gene are MNHEY and SVGAGI. CDR3 size: 15 residues. With 7 bases removed from V and 7 bases from J, the gap between germline ends came to 17 bases. The CDR3 loop is CASTPTGGGNSPLHF. The DNA of the CDR3 is TGTGCCAGCACCCCCACGGGGGGAGGAAATTCACCCCTCCACTTT.

V is TRBV6-6 and J is TRBJ1-2, with D perhaps TRBD1 (5 bases). Trimming stripped 6 bases from V and 5 bases from J, with 16 bases between. The CDR3 extends over 14 amino acids. In germline, CDR1 is MNHNY, CDR2 SVGAGI (reference sequence). Written as DNA, the CDR3 is TGTGCCAGCAGACCCTTCGGGACGGTATATGGCTACACCTTC. It codes for CASRPFGTVYGYTF.

In this sample, this clonotype turned up many times. The chain is built from TRBV7-2 and TRBJ2-7, with D possibly matching TRBD2 (5 bases). The CDR3 extends over 12 amino acids. The germline V gene has CDR1 SGHTA and CDR2 FQGNSA. V lost 5 bases to trimming and J lost 3 bases, with 8 bases between them. CDR3 nucleotide sequence: TGTGCCAGCAGCCCCGACTACTACGAGCAGTACTTC. Protein product: CASSPDYYEQYF.

This clonotype was detected many times. The chain recombines TRBV7-2 with TRBJ1-1; maybe TRBD1 (5 bases). CDR3 length: 14 amino acids. V lost 6 bases, J lost 1 base, and 12 bases lay in between. The germline V gene has CDR1 SGHTA and CDR2 FQGNSA. The CDR3 protein is CASSFGTGNTEAFF. The DNA for the CDR3 is TGTGCCAGCAGTTTCGGGACGGGGAACACTGAAGCTTTCTTT.